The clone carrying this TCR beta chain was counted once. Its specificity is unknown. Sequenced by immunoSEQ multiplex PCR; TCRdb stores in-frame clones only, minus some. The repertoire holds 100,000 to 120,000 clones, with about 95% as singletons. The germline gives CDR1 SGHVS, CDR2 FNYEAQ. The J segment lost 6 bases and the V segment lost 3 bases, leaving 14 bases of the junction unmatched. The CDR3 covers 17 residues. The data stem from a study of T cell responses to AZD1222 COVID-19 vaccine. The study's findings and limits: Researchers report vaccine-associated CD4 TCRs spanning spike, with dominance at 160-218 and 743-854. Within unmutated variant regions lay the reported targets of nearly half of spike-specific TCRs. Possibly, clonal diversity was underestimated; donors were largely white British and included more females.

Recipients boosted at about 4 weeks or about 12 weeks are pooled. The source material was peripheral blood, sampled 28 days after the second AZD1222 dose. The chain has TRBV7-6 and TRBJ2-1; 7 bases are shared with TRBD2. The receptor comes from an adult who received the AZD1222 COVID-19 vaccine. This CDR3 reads CASSLPQGSGLFNEQFF. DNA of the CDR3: TGTGCCAGCAGCTTGCCCCAAGGTAGCGGGCTGTTCAATGAGCAGTTCTTC.